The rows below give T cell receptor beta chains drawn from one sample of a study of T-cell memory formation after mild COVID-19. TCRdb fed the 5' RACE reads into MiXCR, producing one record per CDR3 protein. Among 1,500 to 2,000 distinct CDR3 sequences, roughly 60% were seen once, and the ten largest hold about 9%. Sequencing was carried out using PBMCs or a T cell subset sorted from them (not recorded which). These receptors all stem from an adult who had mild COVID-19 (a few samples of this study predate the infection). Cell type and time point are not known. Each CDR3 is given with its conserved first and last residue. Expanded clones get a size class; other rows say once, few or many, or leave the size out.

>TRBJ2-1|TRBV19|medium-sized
CASREALSNEQFF
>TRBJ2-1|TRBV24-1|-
CATSLSTGPNEQFF
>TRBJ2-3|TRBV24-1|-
CATSDWTSGSLADTQYF
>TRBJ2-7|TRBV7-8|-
CASSQQGDEQYF
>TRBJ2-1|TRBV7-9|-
CASSPSSNYEQFF
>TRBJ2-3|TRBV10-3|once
CAIRARVEGGTDTQYF
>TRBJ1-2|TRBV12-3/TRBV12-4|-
CASSLARGQANYGYTF
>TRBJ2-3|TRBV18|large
CASSLNGGRTDTQYF
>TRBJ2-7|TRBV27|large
CASSRQGVYEQYF
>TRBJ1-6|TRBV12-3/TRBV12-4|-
CASSKGADSPLHF
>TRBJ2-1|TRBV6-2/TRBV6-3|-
CASRQISNEQFF
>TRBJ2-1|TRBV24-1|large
CATSDEEPGLGAYNEQFF
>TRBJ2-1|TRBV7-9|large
CASSYSGYNEQFF
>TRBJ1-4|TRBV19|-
CASSFLYEKLFF
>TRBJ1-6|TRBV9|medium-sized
CASSPGEGIMDSPLHF
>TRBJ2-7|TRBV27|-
CASSSASYEQYF